The 3 T cell receptor beta chains below were found in one sample sequenced in a study of control samples from healthy donors and cancer patients. Assay used: immunoSEQ multiplex PCR; TCRdb lists only in-frame clones, some missing. Counted here are 120,000 or so clones, approximately 90% occurring once; the ten biggest clones make up 2.5%. The sample comprised blood. These receptors came from a man younger than 35 in good health.

This chain uses TRBV9 with TRBJ2-3; TRBD2 agrees at 11 bases. The CDR3 consists of 15 residues. Unmatched junction bases numbered 7, after V lost 0 bases and J lost 10 bases. The V gene's germline CDR1 is SGDLS and CDR2 YYNGEE. DNA of the CDR3: TGTGCCAGCAGCGTAGATAGCGGGAGGGTTGGTGCGCAGTATTTT. Encoded protein: CASSVDSGRVGAQYF.

The chain has TRBV28 and TRBJ1-3, with D maybe TRBD1 (6 bases). V was cut by 4 bases and J by 4 bases, with 17 bases left in between. CDR1 and CDR2 from the germline V gene are MDHEN and SYDVKM. The CDR3 covers 16 residues. As DNA, the CDR3 is TGTGCCAGCAGTTCGTTCTATTCAGACAGGGGAAACACCATATATTTT. Amino acid sequence: CASSSFYSDRGNTIYF.

The chain is built from TRBV24-1 and TRBJ2-3; D is possibly TRBD2 (6 bases). V dropped 3 bases and J dropped 2 bases, with 14 bases sitting between them. This CDR3 comprises 16 residues. Germline lookup yields CDR1 KGHDR and CDR2 SFDVKD. CDR3 loop: CATSDVGGVPTDTQYF. In nucleotides, the CDR3 is TGTGCCACCAGTGATGTCGGAGGGGTCCCCACAGATACGCAGTATTTT.